Here is one T cell receptor beta chain with its context. Its cognate antigen is unknown. PCR involved 60 Vbeta and 13 Jbeta primers. Measured with immunoSEQ multiplex PCR; TCRdb has only the in-frame clones, and not every one. The sample lists 180,000 or so clones; 70% to 90% were seen once. This sample was taken from a study of cytomegalovirus exposure and HLA in healthy donors. Study background: Genotyping showed roughly 76% of a few hundred donors falling in the Caucasian-associated ancestry cluster. Study-level points and caveats: Looking again later, the authors saw that most CMV-associated TCR beta chains seemed HLA-restricted. Per a later analysis, HLA-associated TCR beta chains showed more clonal expansion than other, equally common TCR beta chains.

The CDR3 extends over 14 amino acids. V lost 3 bases, J lost 4 bases, and 4 bases stayed unmatched. The source material was PBMCs. The chain is built from TRBV5-3 and TRBJ2-5, with 9 bases fitting TRBD1. TRBV5-3 is treated as an ORF (open reading frame) with a function not yet certain. This TCR was recovered from a man between 18 and 35 years old in good health and CMV-seropositive. In DNA, the CDR3 is TGTGCCAGAAGCTGGACAGGGGTAAGAGAGACCCAGTACTTC. Protein product: CARSWTGVRETQYF.